Below, one T cell receptor beta chain is given with its context. This clone has ten or more counts. The target of this receptor is not known. No base-level quality is on record; no much larger clone is a single base apart. The sample belongs to a study of T cells in tumors after PD-1 blockade (dated by TCRdb to 2018 to 2020). Study-wide context: Patients were excluded if they had prior checkpoint blockade, use of systemic immunosuppressants, or recent radiotherapy or other anti-cancer therapy within 4 weeks. Using site-matched tumors from BCC or SCC patients sampled before and after anti-PD-1 therapy, the study carried out paired single-cell RNA and TCR sequencing. An average of 113,528 TCR templates (range about 24,679-257,772) and approximately 38,000 unique clonotypes was obtained for peripheral blood samples. RECIST version 1.1 was used to evaluate clinical response. To compare clonotypes in blood versus tumor, bulk TCR sequencing was run on under eleven peripheral blood samples drawn from about five patients. Pembrolizumab 200 mg every 3 weeks or cemiplimab 350 mg every 2 weeks was administered to patients. While on anti-PD-1 treatment, some of the patients also continued taking daily vismodegib 150 mg.

The time point tag for this specimen amounts to: after anti-PD-1 therapy. Genomic DNA extracted from tumor biopsies or peripheral blood was used for bulk TCRbeta sequencing, with input ranging from roughly 550 ng to 6,500 ng. Histologically proven advanced or metastatic basal or squamous cell carcinoma was present in all patients, all of whom were poor candidates for surgical resection. The basal cell carcinoma cohort comprised about a dozen patients, of whom about eight had bulk tumor TCR sequencing. The immunoSEQ platform was used to carry out deep TCRbeta sequencing. Per the authors' processing: Only productive rearrangements were exported from the immunoSEQ Analyzer for downstream analysis. T cell phenotypes were assigned to bulk TCRbeta clonotypes by matching the clonotypes to single-cell RNA+TCR-seq clones that had the same TCRbeta sequence. Using bulk TCR sequencing data, clone enrichment in tumor was calculated by dividing a clone's tumor frequency by the same clone's PBMC frequency. GLIPH was used to sort TCRs into specificity groups, which are clusters of distinct TCRs that likely recognize common antigens through shared CDR3 motifs. This is the immuneACCESS table as TCRdb keeps it, with only in-frame sequences that have V and J called. A part of the clones is gone; compared with another copy, unresolved V genes explain less than half, and the rest is unexplained. V and J calls and clone size are as listed in that table; D and trimming were resolved from the DNA. This sample gives approximately 30,000 clones in total; 73% of them show up just once. The ten largest clones represent around 40% of the sample.

Results and caveats for the whole study, not just this receptor: Around 41% of tumor TCR clonotypes were found in blood, and some novel exhausted tumor clones appeared in pre-treatment blood, suggesting peripheral recruitment. The source of novel T cell clones was not identified and could include lymphoid organs or rare unexpanded clones within the tumor or its periphery.

The clonotype was recovered from a human donor with basal cell carcinoma. Sequences were derived from PBMCs, sampled after anti-PD-1 treatment.

CDR3 protein: CASSLEPSTDSPLHF. Here is the DNA: TGTGCCAGCAGCTTAGAACCCTCCACAGACTCACCCCTCCACTTT. Rearrangement joined TRBV7-6 to TRBJ1-6; the D gene cannot be resolved reliably. For CDR1 and CDR2, the germline V gene lists SGHVS and FNYEAQ. From the cysteine through the phenylalanine, the CDR3 covers 15 amino acids. Just CDR3 DNA is preserved here, 45 bases in frame from base 1. V and J are truncated by 1 base and 10 bases respectively, leaving an intervening sequence of 14 bases.